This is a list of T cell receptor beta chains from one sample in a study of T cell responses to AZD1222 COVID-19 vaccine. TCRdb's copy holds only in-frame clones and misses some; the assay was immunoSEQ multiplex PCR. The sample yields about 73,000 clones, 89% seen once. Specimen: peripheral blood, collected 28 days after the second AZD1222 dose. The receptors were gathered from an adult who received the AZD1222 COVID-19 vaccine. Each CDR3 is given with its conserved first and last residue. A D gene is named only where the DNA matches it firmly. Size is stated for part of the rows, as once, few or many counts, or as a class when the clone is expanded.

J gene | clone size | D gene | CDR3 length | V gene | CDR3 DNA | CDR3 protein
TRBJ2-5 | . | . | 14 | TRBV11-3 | TGTGCCAGCACCAACACATCGGGTCAAAAGACCCAGTACTTC | CASTNTSGQKTQYF
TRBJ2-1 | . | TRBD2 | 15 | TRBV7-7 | TGTGCCAGCAGCCCCGTACTAGCGGGTTACAATGAGCAGTTCTTC | CASSPVLAGYNEQFF
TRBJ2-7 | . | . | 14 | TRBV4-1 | TGCGCCAGCAGCCAAGAGGGCAAGGGAAGGGAGCAGTACTTC | CASSQEGKGREQYF
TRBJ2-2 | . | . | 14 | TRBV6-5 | TGTGCCAGCACGCCCCTTGCGGCCACCGGGGAGCTGTTTTTT | CASTPLAATGELFF
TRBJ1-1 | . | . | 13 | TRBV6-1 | TGTGCCAGCAGTGATCTCAGGGGCACTGAAGCTTTCTTT | CASSDLRGTEAFF
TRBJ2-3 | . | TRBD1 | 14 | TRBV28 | TGTGCCAGCAGTACGGGACAGGTCTCAGATACGCAGTATTTT | CASSTGQVSDTQYF
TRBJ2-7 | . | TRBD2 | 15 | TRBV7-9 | TGTGCCAGCAGCTTGGGACTAGCGCCACTGGGGGAGCAGTACTTC | CASSLGLAPLGEQYF
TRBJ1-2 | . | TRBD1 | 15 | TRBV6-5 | TGTGCCAGCAGCTCCACGAACAGGGGGGGAAATGGCTACACCTTC | CASSSTNRGGNGYTF
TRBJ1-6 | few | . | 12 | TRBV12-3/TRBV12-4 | TGTGCCAGCAGTTACCCGGGGACACCCCTCCACTTT | CASSYPGTPLHF
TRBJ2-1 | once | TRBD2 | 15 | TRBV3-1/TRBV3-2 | TGTGCCAGCAGCCAGCGGGGGGGGATTTACAATGAGCAGTTCTTC | CASSQRGGIYNEQFF